This T cell receptor beta chain was identified in a study of blood T cell repertoires in COVID-19 (dated by TCRdb to about 2020). In the study overall: Collaborator samples came from the United States, Italy and Spain and covered acute and convalescent phases of COVID-19. The material from the prospective study consisted of cDNA or gDNA derived from T cells, B-cell-depleted T cells, or PBMCs. Subjects who had been exposed to COVID-19, were actively infected with it, or had recovered from it provided the deeply sampled blood TCRbeta repertoires that made up the dataset. The repertoires were released in a freely available public database meant as a resource for research on the immune response to SARS-CoV-2. The samples were drawn from the first 160 participants of the ongoing ImmuneRACE study and from some 1,300 subjects provided by 6 global collaborators. Sample metadata almost always included a de-identified subject ID, COVID-19 status, age in years and sex. Where available, HLA class I and class II types were obtained from metadata supplied by the sample provider rather than from assay-based typing.

Findings and caveats that apply to the study as a whole: Clinical and demographic metadata were provided uncurated, with the amount varying by source and participant.

According to the germline V gene, CDR1 reads MNHEY and CDR2 reads SVGEGT. Unmatched junction bases come to 2, with V trimmed by 5 bases and J by 5 bases. The CDR3 has 12 amino acids, counting the end cysteine and phenylalanine. Just the 36-base CDR3 DNA is kept, in frame starting at base 1. The immunoSEQ Assay, a bias-controlled multiplex PCR, was used to amplify TCRbeta CDR3 regions from genomic DNA. The published analysis was carried out like this. Within the assay, amplification of reference gene primers was used to estimate how many nucleated cells each sample contained. Sequence reads were collapsed and filtered to measure the absolute abundance of every unique TCRbeta CDR3 rearrangement. For each sample, productive Simpson clonality was calculated by taking the square root of Simpson's diversity index across productive rearrangements. TCRdb provides this immuneACCESS table in a form limited to in-frame rearrangements. Some clones are lacking; in checked studies, under half of them reflect an unresolved V gene, and why the rest are absent is not known. V and J calls plus clone size are reproduced from that table; the DNA served to infer D and trimming. The sample yields fewer than 95,000 clones; roughly 90% were counted once. The top ten clones comprise about 15% of the sample.

The collaborating institutions used their own protocols to collect whole blood in K2EDTA tubes. For TCRbeta analysis, collaborator samples were shipped as frozen whole blood, as isolated PBMCs, or as DNA extracted from either sample type. This clone has a handful of counts. This receptor's antigen is unknown. No much larger clone is present one base from it, and per-base qualities are unavailable. This sequence was found in a male donor with acute or convalescent COVID-19. The sequence joins TRBV6-2 or TRBV6-3 to TRBJ1-2; 7 nucleotides in the junction match TRBD1. Sequenced input: peripheral blood. The sequenced DNA: TGTGCCAGCAGTCAACAGGGGTATGGCTACACCTTC. Its translation is CASSQQGYGYTF.